The 2 T cell receptor beta chains in this list originate from one sample, sequenced in a study of T-cell memory formation after mild COVID-19. TCRdb called the 5' RACE reads again in MiXCR, with one record for every CDR3 protein. Altogether some 250,000 distinct CDR3 sequences are present, around 10% being singletons, with the ten largest covering roughly a fifth. Specimen: PBMCs or a T cell subset sorted from them (not recorded which). The receptors originated from a man aged 18 to 29 who had mild COVID-19 (a few samples of this study predate the infection). Cell type and time point are not known.

This clonotype was detected a few times. The V and J genes are TRBV9 and TRBJ2-3, with 8 bases that match TRBD2. The CDR3 spans 16 residues. Germline-derived CDR1 and CDR2 are SGDLS and YYNGEE. V dropped 3 bases and J dropped 2; count of bases not matched to a gene: 8. DNA for the CDR3: TGTGCCAGCAGCGCCGGGGGGGCTACCTACACAGATACGCAGTATTTT. As protein: CASSAGGATYTDTQYF. The entire variable domain, with the rest obtained from reference TRBV9 and TRBJ2-3, is as follows: DSGVTQTPKHLITATGQRVTLRCSPRSGDLSVYWYQQSLDQGLQFLIQYYNGEERAKGNILERFSAQQFPDLHSELNLSSLELGDSALYFCASSAGGATYTDTQYFGPGTRLTVL.

For this clonotype: Relative to the germline gene, one junction end is altered; a read error may explain this. This rearrangement joins TRBV4-2 to TRBJ2-5; 10 bases are shared with TRBD2. This CDR3 has 17 residues. Germline-derived CDR1 and CDR2 are LGHNA and YNFKEQ. This CDR3 is CPSSQVFISGGQETQYF. Written as DNA, the CDR3 is TGTCCCAGCAGCCAAGTGTTTATTAGCGGGGGGCAAGAGACCCAGTACTTC.